The sequence of this T cell receptor beta chain was determined in a study of blood T cell repertoires in COVID-19. As for the study in general: PBMCs, B-cell-depleted T cells, or T cells provided the cDNA or gDNA that made up the material.

This CDR3 region has 14 residues. V was clipped by 6 bases and J by 5 bases; unmatched bases: 5. Germline V lookup: CDR1 SNHLY, CDR2 FYNNEI. Authors' data handling: Reference gene primer amplification gave nucleated cell count estimates. Sequencing used immunoSEQ multiplex PCR; TCRdb keeps in-frame clones, though not all of them. V, J and clone size were drawn from that table, and D and trimming were deduced from the DNA. The table has some 150,000 clones, approximately 90% seen once; the top ten hold nearly 0.95%. V and J are TRBV2 and TRBJ1-3; 9 bases are a match to TRBD1. The sequenced sample was peripheral blood. This receptor was obtained from a woman in her fifties or sixties with acute or convalescent COVID-19. For the CDR3, the DNA is TGTGCCAGCAGCGGAGGACAGGGGAGAAACACCATATATTTT. This sequence encodes CASSGGQGRNTIYF.